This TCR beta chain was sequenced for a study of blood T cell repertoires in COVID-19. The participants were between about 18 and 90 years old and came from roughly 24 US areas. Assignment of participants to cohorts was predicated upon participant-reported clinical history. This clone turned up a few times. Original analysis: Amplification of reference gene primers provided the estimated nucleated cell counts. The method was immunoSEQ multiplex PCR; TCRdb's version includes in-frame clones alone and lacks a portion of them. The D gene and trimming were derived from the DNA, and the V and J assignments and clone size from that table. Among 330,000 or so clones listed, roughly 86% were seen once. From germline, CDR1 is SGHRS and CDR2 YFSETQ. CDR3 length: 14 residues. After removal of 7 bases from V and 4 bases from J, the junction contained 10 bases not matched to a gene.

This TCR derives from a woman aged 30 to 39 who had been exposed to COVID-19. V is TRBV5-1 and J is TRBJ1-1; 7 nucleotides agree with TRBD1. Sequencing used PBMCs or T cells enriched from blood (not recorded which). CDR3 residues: CASAFQGGSTEAFF. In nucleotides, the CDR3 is TGCGCCAGCGCCTTCCAGGGGGGAAGCACTGAAGCTTTCTTT.